The 26 T cell receptor beta chains presented below share a single source sample, sequenced in a study of cytomegalovirus exposure and HLA in healthy donors. In the PCR, 60 Vbeta and 13 Jbeta primers were used. Measured with immunoSEQ multiplex PCR; TCRdb has only the in-frame clones, and not every one. The sample lists more than 95,000 clones; around three quarters were seen once. Sample: PBMCs. The receptors shown here come from a woman between 18 and 30 years old in good health and CMV-seropositive.

The genes are TRBV6-1 and TRBJ2-4, with 12 bases matching TRBD2. Germline assignment: CDR1 MNHNS and CDR2 SASEGT. The trim removed 4 bases at V and 0 bases at J, leaving 13 bases unmatched. The CDR3 loop spans 20 amino acids. CDR3 residues: CASSGPSGRAPDLAKNIQYF. The CDR3 DNA follows: TGTGCCAGCAGTGGACCTAGCGGGAGGGCCCCGGACCTAGCCAAAAACATTCAGTACTTC.

The chain recombines TRBV19 with TRBJ1-1; no firm D call. The CDR3 spans 14 residues. V dropped 7 bases and J dropped 0 bases, with 12 bases sitting between them. Germline values: CDR1 LNHDA, CDR2 SQIVND (reference sequence). The CDR3 spells CASNRNSMNTEAFF. CDR3 nucleotide sequence: TGTGCCAGTAACCGGAACAGCATGAACACTGAAGCTTTCTTT. Together with reference TRBV19 and TRBJ1-1, the CDR3 gives the full variable domain: DGGITQSPKYLFRKEGQNVTLSCEQNLNHDAMYWYRQDPGQGLRLIYYSQIVNDFQKGDIAEGYSVSREKKESFPLTVTSAQKNPTAFYLCASNRNSMNTEAFFGQGTRLTVV.

V gene TRBV19 combines with J gene TRBJ2-1; maybe TRBD2 (5 bases). V shed 5 bases and J shed 7 bases, with 9 bases lying between them. This CDR3 has 12 amino acids. Germline values: CDR1 LNHDA, CDR2 SQIVND (reference sequence). This CDR3 is CASSFSGNEQFF. CDR3 in DNA: TGTGCCAGTAGTTTTTCGGGGAATGAGCAGTTCTTC.

As to this clone: Sequence at one end of the junction differs from germline and may be a read error. This chain uses TRBV29-1 with TRBJ1-1, with 11 positions matching TRBD1. Per germline, CDR1 SQVTM and CDR2 ANQGSEA. The CDR3 runs 13 residues. CDR3 loop: CSVEGQGATEAFF. CDR3 nucleotide sequence: TGCAGCGTAGAAGGACAGGGGGCCACTGAAGCTTTCTTT.

J is TRBJ2-1 and V is TRBV6-1, with TRBD1 as a possible D gene (6 bases). V was pared by 6 bases and J by 4 bases, with 10 bases between. The CDR3 spans 13 residues. From germline, CDR1 is MNHNS and CDR2 SASEGT. The CDR3 here is CASRGRGYNEQFF. The DNA of the CDR3 is TGTGCCAGCAGGGGCAGGGGATACAATGAGCAGTTCTTC.

The J gene is TRBJ1-5, the V gene TRBV15, with D possibly TRBD1 on 5 matching bases. Germline V gene data show CDR1 as LNHNV and CDR2 as YYDKDF (reference sequence). This CDR3 comprises 14 residues. Trimming removed 6 bases from V and 5 bases from J, with 14 bases in between. CDR3 loop: CATRPLWGDQPQHF. The DNA of the CDR3 is TGTGCCACCAGGCCTCTTTGGGGGGATCAGCCCCAGCATTTT.

J is TRBJ1-4 and V is TRBV4-1, with D possibly being TRBD1 (5 bases). From germline, CDR1 is MGHRA and CDR2 YSYEKL. The CDR3 has 14 amino acids. V was clipped by 4 bases and J by 8 bases, with 14 bases between them. The CDR3: CASSPMGLGEKLFF. The CDR3, as DNA: TGCGCCAGCAGCCCGATGGGGCTGGGGGAAAAACTGTTTTTT.

The chain recombines TRBV10-3 with TRBJ1-2; D gene uncertain. The germline V and J ends were trimmed by 6 bases and 0 bases, with 11 bases remaining between them. The germline V gene encodes CDR1 ENHRY and CDR2 SYGVKD. The CDR3 covers 14 residues. The DNA of the CDR3 is TGTGCCATCAGGCCTCCGGGAACTAACTATGGCTACACCTTC. Encoded protein: CAIRPPGTNYGYTF.

This sequence joins TRBV7-6 and TRBJ2-7, with D possibly matching TRBD1 (5 bases). V lost 5 bases, J lost 0 bases, and 14 bases lay in between. From germline, CDR1 is SGHVS and CDR2 FNYEAQ. The length of the CDR3 is 15 residues. CDR3 region: CASSDGAESSYEQYF. Here the CDR3 DNA reads TGTGCCAGCAGCGATGGGGCGGAGAGCTCCTACGAGCAGTACTTC.

The chain uses TRBV6-6 and TRBJ2-7; 8 bases align to TRBD2. Germline CDR1 is MNHNY and CDR2 is SVGAGI (reference sequence). V shed 4 bases, J shed 4 bases, and the junction held 9 bases outside the gene matches. There are 15 residues in the CDR3. The CDR3: CASSSHSGTLYEQYF. DNA for the CDR3: TGTGCCAGCAGTTCCCATAGCGGGACTCTGTACGAGCAGTACTTC.

The chain is built from TRBV19 and TRBJ1-1; D possibly corresponds to TRBD1 (6 bases). CDR1 and CDR2 (germline): LNHDA, SQIVND (reference sequence). V lost 6 bases and J lost 4, with 21 bases in between. The CDR3 length is 16 residues. The CDR3 sequence: CASSPDRVLIGTEAFF. In DNA, the CDR3 is TGTGCCAGTAGCCCGGACAGAGTGCTTATCGGCACTGAAGCTTTCTTT.

The chain couples TRBV28 to TRBJ2-1; 7 bases map to TRBD1. From germline, CDR1 is MDHEN and CDR2 SYDVKM. With 10 bases clipped from V and 0 bases from J, the junction kept 9 bases outside the gene matches. This CDR3 contains 15 residues. This CDR3 is CAILGTDRSYNEQFF. In nucleotides, the CDR3 is TGTGCCATTTTAGGGACAGATCGCTCCTACAATGAGCAGTTCTTC.

The chain has TRBV9 and TRBJ2-3, with a possible D match to TRBD1 (5 bases). The CDR3 is made up of 13 amino acids. V shed 3 bases and J shed 4 bases, with 9 bases lying between them. Germline CDR1 and CDR2: SGDLS and YYNGEE. The CDR3 nucleotides read TGTGCCAGCAGCGCCTTCAGGGCAGATACGCAGTATTTT. It yields the protein CASSAFRADTQYF.

This chain uses TRBV30 with TRBJ2-7, with D possibly TRBD1 on 6 matching bases. This CDR3 is 12 amino acids long. Germline V gene sequence: CDR1 GTSNPN, CDR2 SVGIG (reference sequence). V was clipped by 1 base and J by 11 bases, with 15 bases between them. CDR3 in DNA: TGTGCCTGGAGTGACTACACAGGGCAAGAGTACTTC. It yields the protein CAWSDYTGQEYF.

The chain joins TRBV16 to TRBJ1-1, with D maybe TRBD1 (6 bases). V lost 0 bases and J 1 base, leaving 6 bases between the germline ends. The CDR3 sequence is 14 residues long. Germline loops: CDR1 KGHSY, CDR2 FQNENV. The CDR3 sequence is CASSQSRGNTEAFF. The CDR3, as DNA: TGTGCCAGCAGCCAATCCAGGGGGAACACTGAAGCTTTCTTT.

The chain employs TRBV15 and TRBJ2-7; maybe TRBD2 (5 bases). Trimming pared 0 bases from V and 3 bases from J, leaving 9 bases between. CDR1 and CDR2 from the germline V gene are LNHNV and YYDKDF (reference sequence). This CDR3 has 14 residues. The CDR3 reads CATSRELVDYEQYF. The DNA for the CDR3 is TGTGCCACCAGCAGAGAACTAGTCGACTACGAGCAGTACTTC.

The chain has TRBV6-5 and TRBJ1-1; 9 nucleotides align to TRBD1. The CDR3 consists of 16 residues. Germline CDR1 reads MNHEY; CDR2 reads SVGAGI. The V and J ends lost 2 bases and 1 base, in that order; junction bases with no gene match: 5. The CDR3 sequence: CASSYAGTGKNTEAFF. The CDR3, as DNA: TGTGCCAGCAGTTACGCAGGGACAGGGAAGAACACTGAAGCTTTCTTT.

DNA of the CDR3: TGTGCCTGGAGATACCAGGGATCTGGAAACACCATATATTTT. It codes for CAWRYQGSGNTIYF. This chain joins TRBV30 and TRBJ1-3; tentative D call: TRBD1 (5 bases). Trimming left V 3 bases short and J 1 base short, with 10 bases between. Germline V gives CDR1 GTSNPN, CDR2 SVGIG (reference sequence). This CDR3 is 14 amino acids long.

The chain recombines TRBV19 with TRBJ2-7, with D perhaps TRBD2 (7 bases). This CDR3 has 19 amino acids. Germline CDR1 LNHDA, CDR2 SQIVND (reference sequence). V lost 3 bases and J 6 bases, leaving 30 bases between the germline ends. Here the CDR3 reads CASSIGGRGGLADPCEQYF. In DNA, the CDR3 is TGTGCCAGTAGTATCGGGGGCAGGGGTGGGCTAGCGGACCCCTGCGAGCAGTACTTC.

J is TRBJ1-1 and V is TRBV30; no firm D call. The CDR3 totals 14 residues. V dropped 0 bases and J dropped 1 base, with 9 bases sitting between them. Germline CDR1 reads GTSNPN; CDR2 reads SVGIG (reference sequence). CDR3 protein: CAWSVKTRNTEAFF. DNA of the CDR3: TGTGCCTGGAGTGTAAAGACTCGGAACACTGAAGCTTTCTTT.

The chain carries TRBV30 and TRBJ2-3; D gene unclear. Germline values: CDR1 GTSNPN, CDR2 SVGIG (reference sequence). The V end was cut by 2 bases, the J end by 6 bases, with 9 bases between. The CDR3 is 12 residues long. The CDR3 nucleotides are TGTGCCTGGAGTTTCACGAGGGATACGCAGTATTTT. Encoded protein: CAWSFTRDTQYF.

This chain connects TRBV28 to TRBJ1-1; D may be TRBD1 (5 bases). The CDR3 contains 13 residues. The V end was cut by 4 bases, the J end by 6 bases, with 12 bases between. Germline assignment: CDR1 MDHEN and CDR2 SYDVKM. The CDR3 nucleotides are TGTGCCAGCAGTTCCCCGGGGGGGTCTGAAGCTTTCTTT. It codes for CASSSPGGSEAFF.

The chain employs TRBV19 and TRBJ2-6; TRBD1 agrees at 7 bases. The CDR3 contains 17 residues. Germline values: CDR1 LNHDA, CDR2 SQIVND (reference sequence). V lost 5 bases to trimming and J lost 1 base; unmatched junction nucleotides: 8. CDR3 loop: CASSRDRVRSGANVLTF. CDR3 in DNA: TGTGCCAGTAGTCGAGACAGGGTACGTTCTGGGGCCAACGTCCTGACTTTC.

The rearrangement links TRBV6-5 to TRBJ2-7; 7 bases line up with TRBD1. Germline trimming cut 6 bases from V and 1 base from J; bases unmatched to any gene: 6. The CDR3 has 14 amino acids. Germline V gene sequence: CDR1 MNHEY, CDR2 SVGAGI. The CDR3, as DNA: TGTGCCAGCAGCCGCGGACAGGTTTCCTACGAGCAGTACTTC. Translation gives CASSRGQVSYEQYF.

Note on this clone: The same CDR3 arises from other DNA sequences in this sample as well. The V and J genes are TRBV5-1 and TRBJ2-1; 9 bases line up with TRBD2. Losses at the gene ends were 5 bases for V and 6 bases for J; bases not matched to a gene: 3. The CDR3 runs 13 residues. Germline CDR1 and CDR2: SGHRS and YFSETQ. CDR3 DNA: TGCGCCAGCAGGTTAGCGGGAGTCAATGAGCAGTTCTTC. Translating gives CASRLAGVNEQFF.

Concerning this clone: The same CDR3 also results from other DNA sequences found in this sample. The V and J genes are TRBV11-2 and TRBJ2-7, with a possible D match to TRBD1 (5 bases). Trimming stripped 3 bases from V and 3 bases from J, with 12 bases between. Looked up from germline, CDR1 is SGHAT and CDR2 is FQNNGV. The CDR3 has 14 residues. The CDR3 bases are TGTGCCAGCAGCTTCGGTACAGGAGACTACGAGCAGTACTTC. Translation: CASSFGTGDYEQYF.